This T cell receptor (beta chain) is drawn from a study of breast tumors, draining lymph nodes, adjacent tissues. General study results and limits: Most tumor T cells seemingly derive from lymph node, then expand in tumor.

This CDR3 is built from 13 residues. The V end was cut by 6 bases, the J end by 4 bases, with 10 bases between. Of note for this clonotype: Its antigen is as yet unknown.

TCRdb re-called the multiplex PCR reads through MiXCR, storing one row per CDR3 protein. The table has approximately 11,000 distinct CDR3 sequences, about 48% seen once; the top ten hold 35% to 45%. The chain links TRBV12-3 or TRBV12-4 to TRBJ1-5, with D uncertain. The clonotype was recovered from a female donor with breast cancer. Some clones in this sample may be carry-over from other donors' samples. The sample consisted of breast tumor tissue. CDR3 coding DNA: TGTGCCAGCAGCCAACGTATTAATCAGCCCCAGCATTTT. This gives the protein CASSQRINQPQHF.